The 3 T cell receptor beta chains below come from one sample, sequenced in a study of blood T cell repertoires in COVID-19. Generated by immunoSEQ multiplex PCR, the TCRdb table keeps only in-frame clones and is missing some. The sample has fewer than 90,000 clones, nearly 80% seen once. Sample: peripheral blood. Receptor source: a man between 65 and 79 years old with COVID-19, enrolled during active disease.

This chain connects TRBV5-1 to TRBJ2-2; D possibly corresponds to TRBD1 (7 bases). This CDR3 is built from 14 residues. V dropped 4 bases and J dropped 4 bases, with 11 bases sitting between them. Germline V gene lookup returns CDR1 SGHRS and CDR2 YFSETQ. The CDR3 DNA reads TGCGCCAGCAGCCAGGGGGACTTCACCGGGGAGCTGTTTTTT. This codes for CASSQGDFTGELFF.

This clone was observed a few times. V usage is TRBV5-4 and J usage is TRBJ1-1; 9 bases map to TRBD1. With V trimmed by 4 bases and J by 3 bases, 7 bases remained unmatched. This CDR3 is built from 15 residues. In germline, CDR1 is SGHNT, CDR2 YYREEE (reference sequence). In nucleotides, the CDR3 is TGTGCCAGCAGCAAAAACAGGGGGCGGGACACTGAAGCTTTCTTT. Translating gives CASSKNRGRDTEAFF.

The rearrangement links TRBV19 to TRBJ1-4; no firm D call. Germline V gives CDR1 LNHDA, CDR2 SQIVND (reference sequence). V lost 7 bases and J lost 7, with 13 bases in between. The CDR3 has 13 amino acids. Here the CDR3 DNA reads TGTGCCAGTATTGCGGCAGCGGGTGAAAAACTGTTTTTT. This translates into CASIAAAGEKLFF.